This section outlines one T cell receptor (beta chain) sequence together with its context. Its antigen is undetermined. This entry comes from a study of OX40 agonist ivuxolimab in advanced cancers. Notes on the study in general: Doses of 0.1 to 3.0 mg/kg were accompanied by clonal expansion of CD4+ and CD8+ blood T cells by week 6. Antigen specificity of clonally expanded peripheral T cells was not established. Expanded clones were, on average, more numerous in CD8+ T cells than in CD4+.

The germline gives CDR1 MDHEN, CDR2 SYDVKM. Trimming stripped 1 base from V and 4 bases from J, with 4 bases between. This CDR3 is built from 12 residues. TCRdb keeps only in-frame clones here, not all; method: immunoSEQ multiplex PCR. The profile shows tens of thousands of clones, over 80% of them singletons. The V and J genes are TRBV28 and TRBJ1-1; D is undetermined. The receptor was isolated from an adult with an advanced solid tumor such as melanoma, head and neck, liver or kidney cancer. The sequences come from CD4+ or CD8+ T cells sorted from blood, collected in a trial of the OX40 agonist ivuxolimab. CDR3 region: CASSLSFTEAFF. For the CDR3, the DNA is TGTGCCAGCAGTTTATCCTTCACTGAAGCTTTCTTT.